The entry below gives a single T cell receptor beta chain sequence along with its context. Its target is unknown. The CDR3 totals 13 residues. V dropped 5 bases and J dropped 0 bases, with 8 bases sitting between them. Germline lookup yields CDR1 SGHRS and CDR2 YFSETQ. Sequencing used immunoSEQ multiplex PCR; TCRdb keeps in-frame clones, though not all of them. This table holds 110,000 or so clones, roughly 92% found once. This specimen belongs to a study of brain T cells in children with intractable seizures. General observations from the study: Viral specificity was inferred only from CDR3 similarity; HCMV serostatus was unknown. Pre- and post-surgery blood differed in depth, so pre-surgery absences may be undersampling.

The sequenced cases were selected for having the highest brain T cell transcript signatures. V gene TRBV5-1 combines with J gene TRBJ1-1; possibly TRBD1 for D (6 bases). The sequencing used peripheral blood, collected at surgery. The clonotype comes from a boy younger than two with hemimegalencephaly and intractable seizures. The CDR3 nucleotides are TGCGCCAGCAGTGGGGGCCTGAACACTGAAGCTTTCTTT. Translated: CASSGGLNTEAFF.